This entry describes one TCR beta chain. Unmatched junction bases numbered 9, after V lost 4 bases and J lost 5 bases. Per germline, CDR1 SGDLS and CDR2 YYNGEE. This CDR3 spans 15 amino acids. TCRdb ran MiXCR on the 5' RACE reads and lists one entry per CDR3 protein. The sample includes about 900,000 distinct CDR3 sequences, roughly 12% of them seen just once. The data were taken from a study of identical twins. The sample was also reused in another study, on yellow fever vaccine responses in identical twins.

The specimen was PBMCs. The chain is built from TRBV9 and TRBJ2-5; 9 bases fit TRBD1. This sequence was found in a woman younger than 35 in good health. In DNA, the CDR3 is TGTGCCAGCAGCCCTCGGACAGGGGTTGGGGAGACCCAGTACTTC. Protein sequence: CASSPRTGVGETQYF.